The 7 T cell receptor beta chains below all came from one sample that was sequenced in a study of cytomegalovirus exposure and HLA in healthy donors. PCR used 60 Vbeta primers and 13 Jbeta primers. Clones were read by immunoSEQ multiplex PCR, and TCRdb kept only the in-frame ones, dropping some. Among 200,000 or so clones, approximately 80% were seen once, and the ten largest hold about 2%. Sequenced: PBMCs. These receptors all stem from a woman aged 18-29 years in good health and CMV-seropositive.

The chain uses TRBV18 and TRBJ1-1; 8 nucleotides align to TRBD1. The J segment lost 0 bases and the V segment lost 5 bases, leaving 8 bases of the junction unmatched. The CDR3 is 16 residues long. Germline values: CDR1 KGHSH, CDR2 LQKENI. The CDR3 nucleotides read TGTGCCAGCTCAAGGGCTTGGGACAGGCTGAACACTGAAGCTTTCTTT. This sequence encodes CASSRAWDRLNTEAFF.

This chain uses TRBV19 with TRBJ2-3; 10 bases map to TRBD1. V shed 4 bases and J 8 bases; nucleotides not matched to a gene: 9. Germline values: CDR1 LNHDA, CDR2 SQIVND (reference sequence). The CDR3 totals 15 residues. CDR3 DNA sequence: TGTGCCAGTAGTAGGCGGGGACAGGGGTATGTTACGCAGTATTTT. Amino acid sequence: CASSRRGQGYVTQYF.

The V and J genes are TRBV14 and TRBJ2-6; tentative D call: TRBD2 (7 bases). Germline CDR1 and CDR2: SGHDN and FVKESK. The V end was cut by 0 bases, the J end by 4 bases, with 13 bases between. The length of the CDR3 is 17 residues. In DNA, the CDR3 is TGTGCCAGCAGCCAAGAATTGGGGGGGCTCGGGGCCAACGTCCTGACTTTC. The encoded protein is CASSQELGGLGANVLTF.

The chain carries TRBV27 and TRBJ1-2; 7 positions match TRBD1. CDR3 length: 13 amino acids. Germline loops: CDR1 MNHEY, CDR2 SMNVEV (reference sequence). V shed 2 bases and J 6 bases; nucleotides not matched to a gene: 3. The CDR3 here is CASSLKGADGYTF. The CDR3 nucleotides read TGTGCCAGCAGTTTAAAGGGGGCCGATGGCTACACCTTC.

Turning to this clone: At the DNA level, this CDR3 is encoded by other sequences in the same sample as well. This chain uses TRBV19 with TRBJ1-1; no reliable D call. CDR1 and CDR2 (germline): LNHDA, SQIVND (reference sequence). V was shortened by 4 bases and J by 3 bases, with 3 bases between the two germline ends. The length of the CDR3 is 11 residues. The CDR3 DNA reads TGTGCCAGTAGTACTTACACTGAAGCTTTCTTT. The encoded protein is CASSTYTEAFF.

The V call is TRBV29-1, the J call TRBJ2-3; 7 bases are shared with TRBD2. This CDR3 comprises 13 residues. The J segment lost 6 bases and the V segment lost 3 bases, leaving 6 bases of the junction unmatched. Germline V gene sequence: CDR1 SQVTM, CDR2 ANQGSEA. In DNA, the CDR3 is TGCAGCGTTGAGGAACTAGCGCGTGATACGCAGTATTTT. It encodes CSVEELARDTQYF.

A note on this clone: Other nucleotide sequences in the sample specify the same CDR3. The chain has TRBV7-2 and TRBJ2-7; D remains ambiguous. CDR3 length: 16 residues. V was pared by 1 base and J by 3 bases, with 16 bases between. CDR1 is SGHTA, CDR2 FQGNSA, per germline. CDR3 in DNA: TGTGCCAGCAGCTTAGAGTTGACCAGGCCTAACTACGAGCAGTACTTC. This encodes CASSLELTRPNYEQYF.